These T cell receptor beta chains were read from a single sample in a study of response to subunit inactivated influenza vaccine. Via MiXCR, TCRdb re-called the RT-PCR reads, giving one row per CDR3 protein. The data show hundreds of thousands of distinct CDR3 sequences, with 12% seen just once and about a tenth held by the top ten. The sample was PBMCs from blood, taken on the day of vaccination. These TCRs come from a man aged 45-65 years who received an inactivated influenza vaccine. Each CDR3 is given with its conserved first and last residue. Fields, in order: clone size, J gene, D gene, V gene, CDR3 DNA, CDR3 protein. D genes are given only for firm matches. The size entry is marked missing in some rows and otherwise reads once, few, many or a size class.

clone size: NA; J gene: TRBJ2-2; D gene: TRBD1; V gene: TRBV10-3; CDR3 DNA: TGTGCCATCAGCTACCCCGACGACAGGGGTCCCGGGGAGCTGTTTTTT; CDR3 protein: CAISYPDDRGPGELFF
clone size: NA; J gene: TRBJ2-2; D gene: TRBD1; V gene: TRBV7-9; CDR3 DNA: TGTGCCAGCAGCTTTTCAGGGGGAGAGACCGGGGAGCTGTTTTTT; CDR3 protein: CASSFSGGETGELFF
clone size: NA; J gene: TRBJ1-2; D gene: NA; V gene: TRBV5-1; CDR3 DNA: TGCGCCAGCAGCTTGGCCGGGGGAAGGGGCTACACCTTC; CDR3 protein: CASSLAGGRGYTF
clone size: NA; J gene: TRBJ2-7; D gene: NA; V gene: TRBV20-1; CDR3 DNA: TGCAGTGCTGTTAGGACATGGGCCTCCTACGAGCAGTACTTC; CDR3 protein: CSAVRTWASYEQYF
clone size: NA; J gene: TRBJ1-6; D gene: NA; V gene: TRBV4-3; CDR3 DNA: TGCGCCAGCAGCCAAGACCTAGGGTGGACTAGCTCCTATAATTCACCCCTCCACTTT; CDR3 protein: CASSQDLGWTSSYNSPLHF
clone size: NA; J gene: TRBJ2-3; D gene: NA; V gene: TRBV2; CDR3 DNA: TGTGCCAGCAGGGGTGGTACCCAAGGCCGCACAGATACGCAGTATTTT; CDR3 protein: CASRGGTQGRTDTQYF
clone size: NA; J gene: TRBJ2-7; D gene: TRBD1; V gene: TRBV25-1; CDR3 DNA: TGTGCCAGCAGTGAATCGTGGACAGGGAGTAGGGAGCAGTACTTC; CDR3 protein: CASSESWTGSREQYF
clone size: many; J gene: TRBJ1-1; D gene: NA; V gene: TRBV7-2; CDR3 DNA: TGTGCCAGCAGCTTAACCTTGAACACTGAAGCTTTCTTT; CDR3 protein: CASSLTLNTEAFF
clone size: NA; J gene: TRBJ1-2; D gene: NA; V gene: TRBV7-8; CDR3 DNA: TGTGCCAGCAGCGAATACAGGGCATCGGGCTACACCTTC; CDR3 protein: CASSEYRASGYTF
clone size: NA; J gene: TRBJ2-1; D gene: NA; V gene: TRBV4-3; CDR3 DNA: TGCGCCAGCAGCCAAGGGAATTCGGTGGGAGCACGGGGCAATGAGCAGTTCTTC; CDR3 protein: CASSQGNSVGARGNEQFF
clone size: few; J gene: TRBJ2-7; D gene: NA; V gene: TRBV2; CDR3 DNA: TGTGCCAGCATATCGGTAGCTTCCTACGAGCAGTACTTC; CDR3 protein: CASISVASYEQYF
clone size: NA; J gene: TRBJ2-3; D gene: TRBD1; V gene: TRBV12-3/TRBV12-4; CDR3 DNA: TGTGCCAGCAGTAGGACAGGGACACAACACACAGATACGCAGTATTTT; CDR3 protein: CASSRTGTQHTDTQYF
clone size: NA; J gene: TRBJ2-2; D gene: NA; V gene: TRBV4-1; CDR3 DNA: TGCGCCAGCAGCCAAGGCCGACAGTTAGCCGGGGAGCTGTTTTTT; CDR3 protein: CASSQGRQLAGELFF
clone size: few; J gene: TRBJ2-7; D gene: NA; V gene: TRBV27; CDR3 DNA: TGTGCCAGCAGTCTCCGGGACGGTCCCTACGAGCAGTACTTC; CDR3 protein: CASSLRDGPYEQYF
clone size: few; J gene: TRBJ2-7; D gene: NA; V gene: TRBV28; CDR3 DNA: TGTGCCAGCAGCAAAAAGTGGGACGAGCAGTACTTC; CDR3 protein: CASSKKWDEQYF
clone size: NA; J gene: TRBJ1-1; D gene: TRBD1; V gene: TRBV3-1; CDR3 DNA: TGTGCCAGCAGCCAAGCGACAGGGAATGAAGCTTTCTTT; CDR3 protein: CASSQATGNEAFF
clone size: few; J gene: TRBJ2-3; D gene: TRBD2; V gene: TRBV10-3; CDR3 DNA: TGTGCCATCAGTGACCCGACTAGCGGGAGGGCCGAGGATACGCAGTATTTT; CDR3 protein: CAISDPTSGRAEDTQYF
clone size: NA; J gene: TRBJ1-3; D gene: NA; V gene: TRBV2; CDR3 DNA: TGTGCCAGCAGTGGACCTCGGTCTGGAAACACCATATATTTT; CDR3 protein: CASSGPRSGNTIYF
clone size: NA; J gene: TRBJ1-1; D gene: NA; V gene: TRBV12-3/TRBV12-4; CDR3 DNA: TGTGCCAGCAGAACGACAGGAGAGAACACTGAAGCTTTCTTT; CDR3 protein: CASRTTGENTEAFF
clone size: NA; J gene: TRBJ2-3; D gene: TRBD2; V gene: TRBV9; CDR3 DNA: TGTGCCAGCAGCTTCCAGCGGGGGGGCCGTGATACGCAGTATTTT; CDR3 protein: CASSFQRGGRDTQYF
clone size: NA; J gene: TRBJ1-2; D gene: NA; V gene: TRBV5-1; CDR3 DNA: TGCGCCAGCAGCCCTACAGAAACTAACTATGGCTACACCTTC; CDR3 protein: CASSPTETNYGYTF
clone size: few; J gene: TRBJ2-3; D gene: TRBD1; V gene: TRBV24-1; CDR3 DNA: TGTGCCACCAGTGCCATGACAGGGGGTAGTACAGATACGCAGTATTTT; CDR3 protein: CATSAMTGGSTDTQYF
clone size: few; J gene: TRBJ1-1; D gene: NA; V gene: TRBV4-2; CDR3 DNA: TGTGCCAGCAGCCAAATTTCCAGCATGAACACTGAAGCTTTCTTT; CDR3 protein: CASSQISSMNTEAFF
clone size: NA; J gene: TRBJ1-1; D gene: NA; V gene: TRBV9; CDR3 DNA: TGTGCCAGCAGCGTAGCCCTGAACACTGAAGCTTTCTTT; CDR3 protein: CASSVALNTEAFF
clone size: few; J gene: TRBJ2-3; D gene: TRBD1; V gene: TRBV5-1; CDR3 DNA: TGCGCCAGCAGCTCCGGGACAGGTAGAGATACGCAGTATTTT; CDR3 protein: CASSSGTGRDTQYF
clone size: few; J gene: TRBJ2-2; D gene: TRBD1; V gene: TRBV7-9; CDR3 DNA: TGTGCCAGCAGCTCGGGCGGACAGGGTAACACCGGGGAGCTGTTTTTT; CDR3 protein: CASSSGGQGNTGELFF
clone size: few; J gene: TRBJ2-1; D gene: TRBD2; V gene: TRBV29-1; CDR3 DNA: TGCAGCGTTGAAGTCGGACTAGCGGGGGGGGATGAGCAGTTCTTC; CDR3 protein: CSVEVGLAGGDEQFF
clone size: few; J gene: TRBJ1-2; D gene: TRBD1; V gene: TRBV7-9; CDR3 DNA: TGTGCCAGCAGCGGGAGCAGGGACAGTCCGCAACACTTC; CDR3 protein: CASSGSRDSPQHF
clone size: few; J gene: TRBJ1-2; D gene: NA; V gene: TRBV10-3; CDR3 DNA: TGTGCCATCAGTGACGGGACTGTTAACTATGGCTACACCTTC; CDR3 protein: CAISDGTVNYGYTF
clone size: few; J gene: TRBJ1-1; D gene: NA; V gene: TRBV7-6; CDR3 DNA: TGTGCCAGCAGCTCCAGCAGCGGGGGGAACACTGAAGCTTTCTTT; CDR3 protein: CASSSSSGGNTEAFF
clone size: NA; J gene: TRBJ2-7; D gene: TRBD1; V gene: TRBV24-1; CDR3 DNA: TGTGCCACCAGTGCCGGGACAGGGTACTACGAGCAGTACTTC; CDR3 protein: CATSAGTGYYEQYF
clone size: few; J gene: TRBJ1-1; D gene: TRBD1; V gene: TRBV29-1; CDR3 DNA: TGCAGCGTTCAAAGGACAGGGGGCAGGACTGAAGCTTTCTTT; CDR3 protein: CSVQRTGGRTEAFF
clone size: many; J gene: TRBJ2-1; D gene: TRBD2; V gene: TRBV28; CDR3 DNA: TGTGCCAGCAGCCGGGGGGGCGCCTACAATGAGCAGTTCTTC; CDR3 protein: CASSRGGAYNEQFF
clone size: NA; J gene: TRBJ2-5; D gene: NA; V gene: TRBV4-3; CDR3 DNA: TGCGCCAGCAGCCAAGGTCGGACTCCTTTAGGGACCCAGTACTTC; CDR3 protein: CASSQGRTPLGTQYF
clone size: NA; J gene: TRBJ1-2; D gene: TRBD1; V gene: TRBV20-1; CDR3 DNA: TGCAGTGCAGCCGACCCTAAGACAGGGAGTGTAGGCTACACCTTC; CDR3 protein: CSAADPKTGSVGYTF
clone size: NA; J gene: TRBJ1-2; D gene: NA; V gene: TRBV6-5; CDR3 DNA: TGTGCCAGCAGTTACAGGCAGGGAGGCAACTATGGCTACACCTTC; CDR3 protein: CASSYRQGGNYGYTF
clone size: NA; J gene: TRBJ2-5; D gene: NA; V gene: TRBV20-1; CDR3 DNA: TGCAGTGCTAGGTCTTCCCAAGAGACCCAGTACTTC; CDR3 protein: CSARSSQETQYF
clone size: NA; J gene: TRBJ1-5; D gene: NA; V gene: TRBV20-1; CDR3 DNA: TGCAGTGCTGGGACTACAGGGCTCAATCAGCCCCAGCATTTT; CDR3 protein: CSAGTTGLNQPQHF
clone size: few; J gene: TRBJ1-5; D gene: NA; V gene: TRBV18; CDR3 DNA: TGTGCCAGCTCACCAGATAAACCCAATCAGCCCCAGCATTTT; CDR3 protein: CASSPDKPNQPQHF
clone size: many; J gene: TRBJ2-7; D gene: TRBD1; V gene: TRBV24-1; CDR3 DNA: TGTGCCACCAGTGATACCGGGACAGCCAGCTACGAGCAGTACTTC; CDR3 protein: CATSDTGTASYEQYF
clone size: many; J gene: TRBJ2-3; D gene: NA; V gene: TRBV24-1; CDR3 DNA: TGTGCCACCAGTGGCGGACAGGGAGGGGATACGCAGTATTTT; CDR3 protein: CATSGGQGGDTQYF